These T cell receptor beta chains were read from a single sample in a study of technical replicates of blood from a handful of donors. TCRdb's copy holds only in-frame clones and misses some; the assay was immunoSEQ multiplex PCR. The data show more than 10,000 clones, around 75% seen once. The sequenced sample consisted of PBMCs. The receptors were sampled from a human donor in good health. Each CDR3 is given without its conserved first and last residue. The D gene is left open where the match is weak.

V: TRBV4-2; D: TRBD2; CDR3: ASTGGGIGTDTQY
V: TRBV7-9; D: -; CDR3: ASSLAGLDEQY
V: TRBV27; D: TRBD1; CDR3: ASGWTGYQPQH
V: TRBV5-4; D: TRBD2; CDR3: ASSPPPGGRGEQF
V: TRBV29-1; D: TRBD1; CDR3: SAGTGDGTDTQY
V: TRBV7-3; D: TRBD2; CDR3: ASSLRPGLDGTQY
V: TRBV5-1; D: -; CDR3: ASSFLESESGELF
V: TRBV11-2; D: TRBD2; CDR3: ASSFGSSGRTDTQY
V: TRBV4-1; D: TRBD1; CDR3: ASSQGMTGTYEQY
V: TRBV11-2; D: TRBD2; CDR3: ASSFSAGGVETQY
V: TRBV11-1; D: -; CDR3: ASSLRGGLFTGELF
V: TRBV27; D: -; CDR3: ASSSSPGLGQY
V: TRBV7-6; D: TRBD1; CDR3: ASSREPGQASYEQY
V: TRBV16; D: -; CDR3: ASSRWEEVNEQF
V: TRBV5-1; D: TRBD1; CDR3: ASSIPGQDGKGYT
V: TRBV29-1; D: -; CDR3: SASRAYEQY